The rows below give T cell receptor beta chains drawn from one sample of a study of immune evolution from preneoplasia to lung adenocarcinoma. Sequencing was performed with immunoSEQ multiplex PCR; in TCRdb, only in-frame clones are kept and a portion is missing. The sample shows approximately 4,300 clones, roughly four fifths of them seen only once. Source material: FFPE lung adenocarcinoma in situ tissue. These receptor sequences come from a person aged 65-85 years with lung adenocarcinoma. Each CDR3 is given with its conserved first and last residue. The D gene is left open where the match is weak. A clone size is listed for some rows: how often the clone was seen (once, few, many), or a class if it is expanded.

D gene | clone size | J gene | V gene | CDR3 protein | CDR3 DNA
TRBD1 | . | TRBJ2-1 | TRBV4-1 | CASSSPRDRGNEQFF | TGCGCCAGCAGCTCCCCCCGGGACAGGGGCAATGAGCAGTTCTTC
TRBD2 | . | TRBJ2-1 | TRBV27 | CASSGAGGPRNEQFF | TGTGCCAGCAGTGGAGCGGGGGGGCCTCGGAATGAGCAGTTCTTC
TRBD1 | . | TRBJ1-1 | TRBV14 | CASSPRDRGEAFF | TGTGCCAGCAGCCCCAGGGACAGGGGTGAAGCTTTCTTT
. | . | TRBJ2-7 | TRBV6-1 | CASSVRSEQYF | TGTGCCAGCAGTGTGCGATCCGAGCAGTACTTC
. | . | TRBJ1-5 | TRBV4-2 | CASSQAGNQPQHF | TGTGCCAGCAGCCAAGCAGGCAATCAGCCCCAGCATTTT
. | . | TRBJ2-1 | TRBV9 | CASSVGGNRHNEQFF | TGTGCCAGCAGCGTAGGAGGGAATCGGCACAATGAGCAGTTCTTC
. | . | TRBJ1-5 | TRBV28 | CASSLRVWGNQPQHF | TGTGCCAGCAGTTTAAGGGTTTGGGGCAATCAGCCCCAGCATTTT
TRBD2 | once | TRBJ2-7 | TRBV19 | CASSIRGGSSFEQYF | TGTGCCAGTAGTATTCGTGGCGGGAGTTCGTTCGAGCAGTACTTC
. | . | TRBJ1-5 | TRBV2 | CASNRVPNQPQHF | TGTGCCAGCAACAGGGTCCCGAATCAGCCCCAGCATTTT
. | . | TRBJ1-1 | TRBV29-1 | CSAQQSLNTEAFF | TGCAGCGCCCAACAGTCCTTGAACACTGAAGCTTTCTTT
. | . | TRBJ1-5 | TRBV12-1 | CASSFRGNPSNQPQHF | TGTGCCAGCAGTTTTAGGGGGAACCCGAGCAATCAGCCCCAGCATTTT
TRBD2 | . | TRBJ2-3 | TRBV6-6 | CASSFTGTSGPHTQYF | TGTGCCAGCAGTTTCACCGGGACTAGCGGCCCCCATACGCAGTATTTT
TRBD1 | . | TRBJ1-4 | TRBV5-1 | CASSVVQGATNEKLFF | TGCGCCAGCAGCGTGGTACAGGGGGCAACTAATGAAAAACTGTTTTTT
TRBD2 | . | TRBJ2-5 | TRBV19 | CASSIGGGGTKETQYF | TGTGCCAGTAGTATAGGGGGCGGGGGGACTAAAGAGACCCAGTACTTC
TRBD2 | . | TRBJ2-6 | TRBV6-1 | CASLPAGAGANVLTF | TGTGCCAGCCTCCCGGCGGGGGCTGGGGCCAACGTCCTGACTTTC
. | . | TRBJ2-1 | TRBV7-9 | CASSLGHNEQFF | TGTGCCAGCAGCTTAGGCCACAATGAGCAGTTCTTC
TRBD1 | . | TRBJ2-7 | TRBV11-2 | CASKGQGVSEQYF | TGTGCCAGCAAAGGACAGGGGGTTTCCGAGCAGTACTTC
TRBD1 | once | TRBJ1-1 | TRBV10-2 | CASKDRVNTEAFF | TGCGCCAGCAAGGACAGGGTGAACACTGAAGCTTTCTTT
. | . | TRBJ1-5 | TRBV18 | CASSRGDNQPQHF | TGTGCCAGCTCAAGGGGGGACAATCAGCCCCAGCATTTT
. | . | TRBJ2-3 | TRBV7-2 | CASSLALQGLPRDTQYF | TGTGCCAGCAGCTTAGCTCTTCAGGGACTCCCTCGGGATACGCAGTATTTT
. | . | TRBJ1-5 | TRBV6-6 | CASRSGLGGIGPQHF | TGTGCCAGCAGATCCGGCTTGGGGGGGATTGGACCCCAGCATTTT
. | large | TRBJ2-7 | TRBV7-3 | CASSQGGQGHEQYF | TGTGCCAGCAGTCAAGGGGGTCAGGGACACGAGCAGTACTTC
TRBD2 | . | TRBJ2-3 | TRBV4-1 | CASSSGTSGGGSQYF | TGCGCCAGCAGCTCAGGGACTAGCGGGGGAGGATCGCAGTATTTT
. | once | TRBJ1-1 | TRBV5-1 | CASSLGWAGPNTEAFF | TGCGCCAGCAGCTTGGGGTGGGCTGGCCCCAACACTGAAGCTTTCTTT
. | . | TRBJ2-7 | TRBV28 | CASRSTSSYEQYF | TGTGCCAGCAGGTCGACTAGTTCCTACGAGCAGTACTTC
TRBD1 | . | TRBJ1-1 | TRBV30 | CAVHTSDRGYEDTEAFF | TGTGCCGTCCATACATCGGACAGGGGGTACGAGGACACTGAAGCTTTCTTT
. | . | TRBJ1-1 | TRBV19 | CASRPQGGTEAFF | TGTGCCAGTAGACCGCAGGGAGGGACTGAAGCTTTCTTT
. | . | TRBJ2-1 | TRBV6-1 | CASTRDSRSYNEQFF | TGTGCCAGCACCCGGGACTCGCGCTCCTACAATGAGCAGTTCTTC
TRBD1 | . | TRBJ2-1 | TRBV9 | CASSPRTGWGNEQFF | TGTGCCAGCAGCCCCAGGACAGGGTGGGGCAATGAGCAGTTCTTC
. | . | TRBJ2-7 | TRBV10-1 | CASSGVTGEQYF | TGCGCCAGCAGTGGAGTGACAGGCGAGCAGTACTTC
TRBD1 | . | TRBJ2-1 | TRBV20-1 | CLLQGGSEQFF | TGCTTACTACAAGGGGGCTCTGAGCAGTTCTTC
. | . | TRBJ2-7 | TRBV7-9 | CASSLSRGEQYF | TGTGCCAGCAGCTTATCCAGGGGCGAGCAGTACTTC
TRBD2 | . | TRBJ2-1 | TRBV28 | CASSRESLGTSGRVNEQFF | TGTGCCAGCAGCCGAGAATCATTGGGGACTAGCGGGCGGGTCAATGAGCAGTTCTTC
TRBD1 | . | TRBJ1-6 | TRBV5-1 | CASSLLGDSNSPLHF | TGCGCCAGCAGCTTGTTGGGGGACAGCAATTCACCCCTCCACTTT
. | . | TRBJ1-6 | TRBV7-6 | CASSLGVNSPLHF | TGTGCCAGCAGCTTAGGTGTCAATTCACCCCTCCACTTT
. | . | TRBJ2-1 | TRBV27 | CASSARGALSYNEQFF | TGTGCCAGCAGTGCCCGGGGTGCCCTCTCCTACAATGAGCAGTTCTTC
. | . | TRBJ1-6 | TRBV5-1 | CASSFGGRAYNSPLHF | TGCGCCAGCAGCTTCGGGGGTAGGGCCTATAATTCACCCCTCCACTTT
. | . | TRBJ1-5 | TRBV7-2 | CASSSTTDQPQHF | TGTGCCAGCAGCTCAACGACAGATCAGCCCCAGCATTTT
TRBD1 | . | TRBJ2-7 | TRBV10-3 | CATLSGTGEYEQYF | TGTGCCACCCTCAGCGGGACAGGGGAATACGAGCAGTACTTC
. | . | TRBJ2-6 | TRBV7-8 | CASSLSGLDFSGANVLTF | TGTGCCAGCAGCTTAAGTGGTCTAGACTTCTCTGGGGCCAACGTCCTGACTTTC
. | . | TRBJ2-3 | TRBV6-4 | CASRERQGLTDTQYF | TGTGCCAGCAGAGAAAGACAGGGACTCACAGATACGCAGTATTTT
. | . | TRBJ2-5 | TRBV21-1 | CASSKNRQGEGETQYF | TGTGCCAGCAGCAAAAACCGCCAGGGAGAGGGAGAGACCCAGTACTTC
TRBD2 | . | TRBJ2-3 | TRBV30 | CACRRLAGGTDTQYF | TGTGCCTGTCGCCGACTAGCGGGAGGCACAGATACGCAGTATTTT
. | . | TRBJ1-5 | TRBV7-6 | CASSLDVGNQPQHF | TGTGCCAGCAGCTTAGACGTCGGCAATCAGCCCCAGCATTTT
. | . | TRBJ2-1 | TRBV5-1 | CASSLTASSYNEQFF | TGCGCCAGCAGCTTGACGGCTAGCTCCTACAATGAGCAGTTCTTC
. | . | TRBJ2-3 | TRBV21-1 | CASSPSTDTQYF | TGTGCCAGCAGCCCTAGCACAGATACGCAGTATTTT
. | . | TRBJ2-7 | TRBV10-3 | CAIREGRVYEQYF | TGTGCCATCAGGGAGGGCAGAGTCTACGAGCAGTACTTC
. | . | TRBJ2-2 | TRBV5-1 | CASSLLGRNTGELFF | TGCGCCAGCAGCTTGTTGGGGAGGAACACCGGGGAGCTGTTTTTT
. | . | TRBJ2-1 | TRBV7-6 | CASSLVGTEQFF | TGTGCCAGCAGCTTAGTAGGTACTGAGCAGTTCTTC
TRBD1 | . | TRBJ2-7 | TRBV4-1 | CASSQGTGAAYEQYF | TGCGCCAGCAGCCAAGGGACAGGGGCGGCCTACGAGCAGTACTTC
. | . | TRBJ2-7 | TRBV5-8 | CASSLGTASYEQYF | TGTGCCAGCAGCTTAGGGACGGCCTCCTACGAGCAGTACTTC